The 21 T cell receptor beta chains listed next were all sequenced from one sample in a study of tissue T cells after allogeneic stem cell transplantation. The repertoire was sequenced with immunoSEQ multiplex PCR; TCRdb's copy has only in-frame clones and lacks some. The table shows 25,000 to 30,000 clones, with about 90% occurring only once. Sequencing was performed on blood, taken before transplantation. The receptors here all came from a male donor at least 60 years old who later had graft-versus-host disease after an allogeneic stem cell transplant.

V and J are TRBV9 and TRBJ2-5; 9 nucleotides line up with TRBD1. The CDR3 loop spans 14 amino acids. V lost 4 bases to trimming and J lost 5 bases; unmatched junction nucleotides: 6. Germline values: CDR1 SGDLS, CDR2 YYNGEE. The chain's CDR3 is CASSHTGGSETQYF. The CDR3 coding sequence is TGTGCCAGCAGCCATACAGGGGGCAGCGAGACCCAGTACTTC.

This clone was detected only once. V and J are TRBV2 and TRBJ1-1; TRBD1 is a possible D gene (6 bases). Germline V gene data show CDR1 as SNHLY and CDR2 as FYNNEI. The CDR3 runs 13 residues. Between the trimmed V and J ends, which lost 10 bases and 3 bases, there was a span of 15 bases. In DNA, the CDR3 is TGTGCCACGGCACAGGGTATCGACACTGAAGCTTTCTTT. Amino acids: CATAQGIDTEAFF.

The V and J genes are TRBV6-5 and TRBJ2-7, with no clear D. Germline V gene lookup returns CDR1 MNHEY and CDR2 SVGAGI. This CDR3 has 13 amino acids. Trimming cost V 0 bases and J 6 bases, with 9 bases left between them. The CDR3 DNA reads TGTGCCAGCAGTTACTCGACGGAGTTCGAGCAGTACTTC. Translation: CASSYSTEFEQYF.

CDR3 bases: TGTGCCAGCAGTTTACGACACTCCTACGAGCAGTACTTC. This gives the protein CASSLRHSYEQYF. The genes are TRBV12-3 or TRBV12-4 and TRBJ2-7; D remains ambiguous. V was cut by 2 bases and J by 0 bases, with 5 bases left in between. The CDR3 spans 13 residues.

The rearrangement joins TRBV5-1 to TRBJ2-6; D unresolved. Trimming removed 1 base at V and 1 base at J, with 6 bases between. Germline CDR1 and CDR2: SGHRS and YFSETQ. This CDR3 is 15 amino acids long. For the CDR3, the DNA is TGCGCCAGCAGCTTGATCCCTTCTGGGGCCAACGTCCTGACTTTC. Protein product: CASSLIPSGANVLTF.

The CDR3 DNA is TGTGCCAGTAGTATCTCAGGGGCCCAGAATGCACCCCTCCACTTT. It codes for CASSISGAQNAPLHF. The J gene is TRBJ1-6, the V gene TRBV19; tentative D call: TRBD1 (6 bases). Germline V gene data show CDR1 as LNHDA and CDR2 as SQIVND (reference sequence). V lost 3 bases, J lost 11 bases, and 17 bases lay in between. CDR3 length: 15 residues.

The chain couples TRBV12-3 or TRBV12-4 to TRBJ2-6, with no clear D. Trimming took 8 bases from V and 0 from J, leaving 5 bases between them. The length of the CDR3 is 13 residues. The CDR3 region is CASGVSGANVLTF. The CDR3 bases are TGTGCCAGCGGCGTCTCTGGGGCCAACGTCCTGACTTTC.

This clone was detected only a few times. The chain carries TRBV15 and TRBJ1-1; D unresolved. CDR3 length: 11 residues. Trimming pared 4 bases from V and 7 bases from J, leaving 7 bases between. Germline values: CDR1 LNHNV, CDR2 YYDKDF (reference sequence). The CDR3 reads CATSKRFEAFF. The CDR3 nucleotides are TGTGCCACCAGCAAAAGGTTTGAAGCTTTCTTT.

This chain links TRBV9 with TRBJ2-1, with TRBD2 identical over 7 bases. The ends lost 3 bases at V and 7 bases at J; junction bases unmatched: 7. The length of the CDR3 is 14 residues. Germline-derived CDR1 and CDR2 are SGDLS and YYNGEE. The DNA for the CDR3 is TGTGCCAGCAGCGATCACCCCGGGGGGAATGAGCAGTTCTTC. As protein: CASSDHPGGNEQFF.

V and J are TRBV10-3 and TRBJ2-5, with D possibly matching TRBD2 (6 bases). The CDR3 runs to 15 residues. V was shortened by 6 bases and J by 6 bases, with 20 bases between the two germline ends. The germline gives CDR1 ENHRY, CDR2 SYGVKD. DNA for the CDR3: TGTGCCATCAGCCCCTCAAACCCAGGGAGGAAGACCCAGTACTTC. This gives the protein CAISPSNPGRKTQYF.

The chain links TRBV21-1 to TRBJ2-7. TRBV21-1 is noted as a pseudogene. CDR3 length equals 12 residues. The CDR3 DNA reads TGTGCCAGCAGGGCCCCCCGGCACGAGCAGTACTTC. Amino acid sequence: CASRAPRHEQYF.

The chain recombines TRBV11-2 with TRBJ2-5; TRBD2 matches 9 bases. CDR1 is SGHAT, CDR2 FQNNGV, per germline. CDR3 size: 14 residues. The V and J ends lost 3 bases and 5 bases, in that order; junction bases with no gene match: 4. CDR3 bases: TGTGCCAGCAGCTTGCGCGGGGGGGCGGAGACCCAGTACTTC. As protein: CASSLRGGAETQYF. Based on the CDR3 plus reference TRBV11-2 and TRBJ2-5, the full variable domain is EAGVAQSPRYKIIEKRQSVAFWCNPISGHATLYWYQQILGQGPKLLIQFQNNGVVDDSQLPKDRFSAERLKGVDSTLKIQPAKLEDSAVYLCASSLRGGAETQYFGPGTRLLVL.

V and J are TRBV24-1 and TRBJ2-2; TRBD2 might be the D (6 bases). CDR3 length: 18 amino acids. Germline CDR1 reads KGHDR; CDR2 reads SFDVKD. V lost 0 bases, J lost 7 bases, and 20 bases lay in between. The CDR3, as DNA: TGTGCCACCAGTGATTTGGGTTCTCGGGGGAGTGGTATCGGGGAGCTGTTTTTT. Translating gives CATSDLGSRGSGIGELFF.

The chain employs TRBV4-1 and TRBJ2-7; 11 positions agree with TRBD2. V shed 4 bases, J shed 0 bases, and the junction held 5 bases outside the gene matches. Germline values: CDR1 MGHRA, CDR2 YSYEKL. The length of the CDR3 is 16 residues. In DNA, the CDR3 is TGCGCCAGCAGCCTACTAGCGGGAGAGAGCTCCTACGAGCAGTACTTC. Translation: CASSLLAGESSYEQYF.

This chain joins TRBV3-1 (or the pseudogene TRBV3-2) and TRBJ1-2; tentative D call: TRBD1 (5 bases). From germline, CDR1 is LGHDT and CDR2 YNNKEL (reference sequence). CDR3 length equals 16 residues. V was cut by 2 bases and J by 8 bases, with 21 bases left in between. The CDR3 reads CASSQRDGGPHGGYTF. CDR3 DNA: TGTGCCAGCAGCCAAAGAGACGGGGGTCCCCACGGCGGCTACACCTTC.

J is TRBJ2-1 and V is TRBV7-2, with TRBD1 matching 8 bases. There are 15 residues in the CDR3. CDR1 SGHTA and CDR2 FQGNSA come from the germline V gene. With V trimmed by 0 bases and J by 9 bases, 7 bases remained unmatched. This chain's CDR3 is CASSLARGQGSEQFF. DNA for the CDR3: TGTGCCAGCAGCTTAGCCAGGGGGCAAGGGAGTGAGCAGTTCTTC.

The chain is built from TRBV28 and TRBJ2-7; TRBD1 is a possible D gene (7 bases). Germline CDR1 is MDHEN and CDR2 is SYDVKM. The ends were cut back, 7 bases at V and 8 bases at J, with 24 bases in the middle. This CDR3 comprises 15 residues. The CDR3 bases are TGTGCCAGCATGGGAAAGGGGGCGGGATCTTGGAAGCAGTACTTC. As protein: CASMGKGAGSWKQYF.

This sequence joins TRBV27 and TRBJ1-2; D possibly corresponds to TRBD1 (5 bases). The CDR3 is 13 amino acids. From germline, CDR1 is MNHEY and CDR2 SMNVEV (reference sequence). V shed 2 bases and J shed 7 bases, with 11 bases lying between them. CDR3 in DNA: TGTGCCAGCAGTTTAAGGGGAGCACCTGGCTACACCTTC. This translates into CASSLRGAPGYTF.

The V call is TRBV29-1, the J call TRBJ2-1; TRBD2 agrees at 11 bases. The CDR3 contains 15 residues. CDR1 SQVTM and CDR2 ANQGSEA come from the germline V gene. V shed 4 bases and J 4 bases; nucleotides not matched to a gene: 6. The CDR3 DNA is TGCAGCGTTGGGCTAGCGGGAGGTTCATACAATGAGCAGTTCTTC. Protein sequence: CSVGLAGGSYNEQFF.

V gene TRBV6-5 combines with J gene TRBJ2-1, with 8 bases matching TRBD2. Unmatched junction bases numbered 7, after V lost 6 bases and J lost 6 bases. The CDR3 length is 14 residues. Germline CDR1 is MNHEY and CDR2 is SVGAGI. The CDR3 here is CASRTGGPVNEQFF. Written as DNA, the CDR3 is TGTGCCAGCAGAACGGGAGGGCCGGTCAATGAGCAGTTCTTC.

The J gene is TRBJ1-4, the V gene TRBV5-1, with 8 bases fitting TRBD1. V shed 3 bases, J shed 4 bases, and the junction held 5 bases outside the gene matches. Germline values: CDR1 SGHRS, CDR2 YFSETQ. The CDR3 totals 15 residues. CDR3 in DNA: TGCGCCAGCAGCTGGGGGACAGGCCGTAATGAAAAACTGTTTTTT. Its translation: CASSWGTGRNEKLFF.